Listed below are T cell receptor beta chains from one sample, sequenced in a study of cytomegalovirus exposure and HLA in healthy donors. Here immunoSEQ multiplex PCR was the method, and the copy in TCRdb shows in-frame clones only, minus some. The sample contains more than 130,000 clones, about 79% of which appear only once. The specimen sequenced was PBMCs. These receptors originate from a man aged 35 to 55 in good health and CMV-seropositive. The conserved cysteine and the conserved F or W are not part of the CDR3 here. The D gene is left open where the match is weak. Where a row states a size, it is once, few, many or the class of an expanded clone; other rows omit it.

v_gene | d_gene | abundance | CDR3aa
TRBV7-6 | TRBD2 | once | ASSLVSSGKGVTQY
TRBV5-1 | TRBD1 | - | ASSLGTGGRTDTQY
TRBV11-2 | TRBD1 | - | ASSLDWTGRYGYT
TRBV18 | TRBD2 | - | ASSGGLAGYNEQF
TRBV5-4 | - | - | ASSDRRGGNTEAF
TRBV9 | - | - | ASSTGTNYGYT
TRBV30 | - | once | AWSVTGGNEQF
TRBV6-5 | TRBD2 | - | ASSLRLADTQY
TRBV5-1 | TRBD1 | - | ASSLRQGAVEQY
TRBV19 | TRBD1 | - | ASSTHRQGGSYNEQF
TRBV5-1 | - | - | ASSLGTAEQY
TRBV11-2 | TRBD2 | - | ASSLVLASHYEQY
TRBV6-1 | - | - | ASEGQTRHYEQY
TRBV9 | TRBD2 | - | ASSKLAEGSNTGELF
TRBV14 | TRBD1 | - | ASSRGGQPYEQY
TRBV6-1 | - | - | ASSEASSQETQY
TRBV19 | - | - | ASSIVAVAGYT
TRBV19 | TRBD1 | - | ASSTRQGAYEQY
TRBV5-5 | - | - | ASSSDPGSTNEKLF
TRBV19 | - | - | ASSDSSNPYEQY
TRBV9 | TRBD2 | - | ASSPRLAEETQY
TRBV4-1 | TRBD1 | - | ASSRGAAGQGNEKLF
TRBV14 | - | - | ASSQGPRGRPGNTIY